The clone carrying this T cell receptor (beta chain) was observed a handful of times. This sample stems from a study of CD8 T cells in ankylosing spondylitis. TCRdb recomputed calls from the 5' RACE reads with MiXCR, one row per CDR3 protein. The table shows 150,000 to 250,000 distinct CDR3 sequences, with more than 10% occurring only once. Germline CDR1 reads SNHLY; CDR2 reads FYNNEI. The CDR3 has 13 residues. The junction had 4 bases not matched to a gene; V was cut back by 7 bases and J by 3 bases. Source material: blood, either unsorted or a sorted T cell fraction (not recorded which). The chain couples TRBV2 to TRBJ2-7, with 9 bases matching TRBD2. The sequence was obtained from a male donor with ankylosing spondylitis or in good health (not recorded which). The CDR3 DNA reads TGTGCCAGCAAAGGGCGGGGGGGCTACGAGCAGTACTTC. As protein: CASKGRGGYEQYF.